The 23 T cell receptor beta chains below all came from one sample that was sequenced in a study of T cells in Graves' hyperthyroidism and ophthalmopathy. Amplified TCR beta CDR3 regions came from RNA transcripts. The primer set for the first-round RT-PCR of the TCR CDR3 was HTBI. TCRdb processed the multiplex PCR reads anew with MiXCR; each CDR3 protein has one entry. The table includes almost 600,000 distinct CDR3 sequences, roughly 46% detected once. Input material: peripheral blood or thyroid tissue (not recorded which). These receptors originate from a woman aged 18-35 years with Graves' hyperthyroidism.

This clonotype was observed a handful of times. This chain connects TRBV2 to TRBJ1-1; D is perhaps TRBD1 (5 bases). The germline V gene encodes CDR1 SNHLY and CDR2 FYNNEI. The V end lost 8 bases, the J end lost 0 bases, and 10 bases lay between the germline ends. The CDR3 contains 13 residues. The CDR3 here is CASGTEMNTEAFF. CDR3 DNA sequence: TGTGCCAGCGGGACGGAGATGAACACTGAAGCTTTCTTT.

This clonotype was detected ten times or more. This rearrangement joins TRBV4-1 to TRBJ2-7; a weak D match, TRBD1 (5 bases). This CDR3 spans 14 amino acids. V dropped 5 bases and J dropped 3 bases, with 14 bases sitting between them. CDR1 MGHRA and CDR2 YSYEKL come from the germline V gene. CDR3 residues: CASSSRAVNYEQYF. The CDR3 DNA sequence: TGCGCCAGCAGCTCCAGGGCAGTGAACTACGAGCAGTACTTC.

This clonotype has a count of ten or more. V usage is TRBV2 and J usage is TRBJ1-4, with TRBD1 matching over 7 bases. The trim removed 9 bases at V and 16 bases at J, leaving 8 bases unmatched. This CDR3 has 10 amino acids. CDR1 and CDR2 from the germline V gene are SNHLY and FYNNEI. The CDR3: CASSRDRPFF. The CDR3 DNA sequence: TGTGCCAGTAGCCGGGACAGACCGTTTTTT.

The chain's CDR3 is CASSGASEQTQYF. The CDR3 DNA sequence: TGTGCCAGCAGCGGAGCCTCGGAACAGACCCAGTACTTC. The rearrangement joins TRBV7-2 to TRBJ2-5; no reliable D call. The CDR3 is 13 amino acids. The germline V and J ends were trimmed by 5 bases and 6 bases, with 13 bases remaining between them. Germline CDR1 SGHTA, CDR2 FQGNSA. The variable domain in full, completed from reference TRBV7-2 and TRBJ2-5, reads GAGVSQSPSNKVTEKGKDVELRCDPISGHTALYWYRQSLGQGLEFLIYFQGNSAPDKSGLPSDRFSAERTGGSVSTLTIQRTQQEDSAVYLCASSGASEQTQYFGPGTRLLVL.

This sequence joins TRBV15 and TRBJ1-2; D might be TRBD1 (5 bases). CDR3 length: 13 amino acids. Germline values: CDR1 LNHNV, CDR2 YYDKDF (reference sequence). The ends were cut back, 3 bases at V and 7 bases at J, with 12 bases in the middle. CDR3 in DNA: TGTGCCACCAGCAGCCTGGGCGGGGCTGGCTACACCTTC. Amino acid sequence: CATSSLGGAGYTF.

The genes are TRBV15 and TRBJ2-7, with 7 bases matching TRBD1. V dropped 5 bases and J dropped 1; count of bases not matched to a gene: 5. The CDR3 runs to 14 residues. Germline loops: CDR1 LNHNV, CDR2 YYDKDF (reference sequence). The CDR3 is CATSGDRASYEQYF. Written as DNA, the CDR3 is TGTGCCACCAGCGGTGACAGGGCGTCCTACGAGCAGTACTTC.

The genes are TRBV9 and TRBJ1-1; 10 bases are a match to TRBD1. From germline, CDR1 is SGDLS and CDR2 YYNGEE. The V and J ends lost 4 bases and 0 bases, in that order; junction bases with no gene match: 24. The length of the CDR3 is 22 residues. The CDR3 protein is CASSLRTGQGVGEDLMNTEAFF. As DNA, the CDR3 is TGTGCCAGCAGCTTAAGAACAGGACAGGGGGTGGGGGAAGACCTTATGAACACTGAAGCTTTCTTT.

This clonotype was seen repeatedly, ten times or more. This chain links TRBV7-2 with TRBJ2-7; 7 nucleotides line up with TRBD2. Germline CDR1 and CDR2: SGHTA and FQGNSA. The CDR3 spans 17 residues. Trimming removed 5 bases from V and 3 bases from J; junction bases left unmatched: 16. CDR3 loop: CASSPWASGAPRYEQYF. Written as DNA, the CDR3 is TGTGCCAGCAGCCCCTGGGCTAGCGGTGCCCCCCGCTACGAGCAGTACTTC.

The gene calls are TRBV9 and TRBJ1-2, with D unclear. Germline lookup yields CDR1 SGDLS and CDR2 YYNGEE. The CDR3 runs 15 residues. V was trimmed by 4 bases and J by 7 bases, leaving 20 bases between them. CDR3 in DNA: TGTGCCAGCAGCCAAAGGGCCATGGGGAACACTGGCTACACCTTC. Amino acid sequence: CASSQRAMGNTGYTF.

The gene calls are TRBV20-1 and TRBJ1-1; D gene unclear. The length of the CDR3 is 12 residues. The V gene lost 0 bases and the J gene lost 6 bases, with 8 bases spanning the gap. The germline V gene has CDR1 DFQATT and CDR2 SNEGSKA (reference sequence). CDR3 DNA sequence: TGCAGTGCTAGAGATTTCGGGCCTGAAGCTTTCTTT. The encoded protein is CSARDFGPEAFF.

The chain has TRBV18 and TRBJ2-7; maybe TRBD2 (6 bases). Trimming stripped 5 bases from V and 4 bases from J, with 12 bases between. The CDR3 loop spans 13 amino acids. Germline V lookup: CDR1 KGHSH, CDR2 LQKENI. The CDR3 sequence: CASSSGLEYEQYF. For the CDR3, the DNA is TGTGCCAGCTCATCGGGACTCGAGTACGAGCAGTACTTC.

The chain carries TRBV19 and TRBJ2-7; TRBD2 agrees at 8 bases. The CDR3 is made up of 14 amino acids. The trim removed 3 bases at V and 6 bases at J, leaving 7 bases unmatched. Germline loops: CDR1 LNHDA, CDR2 SQIVND (reference sequence). This CDR3 is CASSIREGPGEQYF. The CDR3 DNA is TGTGCCAGTAGTATCCGGGAGGGCCCCGGCGAGCAGTACTTC.

This clonotype was seen only once. V and J are TRBV29-1 and TRBJ1-5; D is uncertain. The ends were cut back, 4 bases at V and 3 bases at J, with 10 bases in the middle. Germline values: CDR1 SQVTM, CDR2 ANQGSEA. The CDR3 is 13 amino acids. CDR3 in DNA: TGCAGCGTTGTGTCGAGTTACAATCAGCCCCAGCATTTT. It codes for CSVVSSYNQPQHF. The entire variable domain, with the rest obtained from reference TRBV29-1 and TRBJ1-5, is as follows: SAVISQKPSRDICQRGTSLTIQCQVDSQVTMMFWYRQQPGQSLTLIATANQGSEATYESGFVIDKFPISRPNLTFSTLTVSNMSPEDSSIYLCSVVSSYNQPQHFGDGTRLSIL.

The J gene is TRBJ2-3, the V gene TRBV4-2; the match to TRBD1 covers 8 bases. The CDR3 consists of 16 residues. Germline V gene data show CDR1 as LGHNA and CDR2 as YNFKEQ. V shed 4 bases, J shed 4 bases, and the junction held 10 bases outside the gene matches. CDR3 residues: CASSPLGQELSDTQYF. The CDR3 nucleotides are TGTGCCAGCAGCCCACTGGGACAGGAGCTGTCAGATACGCAGTATTTT.

The rearrangement links TRBV4-3 to TRBJ1-2; D gene ambiguous. The CDR3 runs 16 residues. The V and J ends lost 4 bases and 6 bases respectively, with 21 bases between them. CDR1 is LGHNA and CDR2 is YSLEER in the germline V gene. CDR3 sequence reads: CASSPVGSGASHGYTF. The CDR3 DNA follows: TGCGCCAGCAGCCCAGTCGGATCGGGCGCCAGTCATGGCTACACCTTC.

This clonotype was seen repeatedly, ten times or more. The chain employs TRBV9 and TRBJ1-1, with D hard to call. The length of the CDR3 is 11 residues. V was clipped by 4 bases and J by 6 bases, with 7 bases between them. Per germline, CDR1 SGDLS and CDR2 YYNGEE. The chain's CDR3 is CASSLPPEAFF. DNA of the CDR3: TGTGCCAGCAGCCTTCCACCTGAAGCTTTCTTT.

The chain couples TRBV29-1 to TRBJ2-5, with 9 bases aligning to TRBD1. Losses at the gene ends were 8 bases for V and 5 bases for J; bases not matched to a gene: 6. The CDR3 extends over 12 amino acids. Per germline, CDR1 SQVTM and CDR2 ANQGSEA. CDR3 coding DNA: TGCAGCACCGCCGGGACAGGGGAGACCCAGTACTTC. Amino acid sequence: CSTAGTGETQYF.

The chain uses TRBV6-1 and TRBJ1-1; tentative D call: TRBD1 (5 bases). Germline V CDR1 and CDR2: MNHNS, SASEGT. This CDR3 region has 14 residues. Trimming stripped 3 bases from V and 3 bases from J, with 11 bases between. This CDR3 is CASSEGGGDTEAFF. As DNA, the CDR3 is TGTGCCAGCAGTGAGGGCGGGGGGGACACTGAAGCTTTCTTT.

This CDR3 is CSSWASGIQETQYF. CDR3 nucleotides: TGCAGCAGCTGGGCTAGCGGGATCCAAGAGACCCAGTACTTC. This chain links TRBV29-1 with TRBJ2-5, with 9 bases identical to TRBD2. The CDR3 sequence is 14 residues long. With V trimmed by 8 bases and J by 1 base, 8 bases remained unmatched. Germline V gene data show CDR1 as SQVTM and CDR2 as ANQGSEA. The variable domain in full, with the rest retrieved from reference TRBV29-1 and TRBJ2-5, is SAVISQKPSRDICQRGTSLTIQCQVDSQVTMMFWYRQQPGQSLTLIATANQGSEATYESGFVIDKFPISRPNLTFSTLTVSNMSPEDSSIYLCSSWASGIQETQYFGPGTRLLVL.

There are many counts of this clonotype. The genes are TRBV5-1 and TRBJ2-2, with TRBD2 matching 8 bases. There are 16 residues in the CDR3. Germline V gene data show CDR1 as SGHRS and CDR2 as YFSETQ. J was trimmed by 4 bases and V by 4 bases; bases with no gene match: 9. CDR3 DNA sequence: TGCGCCAGCAGCCCTAGCGGGTACTTCGGCACCGGGGAGCTGTTTTTT. It yields the protein CASSPSGYFGTGELFF. The complete variable domain, with remaining parts taken from reference TRBV5-1 and TRBJ2-2, reads KAGVTQTPRYLIKTRGQQVTLSCSPISGHRSVSWYQQTPGQGLQFLFEYFSETQRNKGNFPGRFSGRQFSNSRSEMNVSTLELGDSALYLCASSPSGYFGTGELFFGEGSRLTVL.

The V call is TRBV2, the J call TRBJ2-6; tentatively, D is TRBD2 (5 bases). The CDR3 is 18 amino acids. The V and J ends lost 8 bases and 3 bases respectively, with 23 bases between them. Per germline, CDR1 SNHLY and CDR2 FYNNEI. In DNA form, the CDR3 reads TGTGCCAGCTTCCGGACTGCCGTAGGGTATGTTGGGGCCAACGTCCTGACTTTC. Translated, it gives CASFRTAVGYVGANVLTF. Drawing the rest from reference TRBV2 and TRBJ2-6, the complete variable domain is EPEVTQTPSHQVTQMGQEVILRCVPISNHLYFYWYRQILGQKVEFLVSFYNNEISEKSEIFDDQFSVERPDGSNFTLKIRSTKLEDSAMYFCASFRTAVGYVGANVLTFGAGSRLTVL.

The chain has TRBV19 and TRBJ2-3, with D unclear. This CDR3 is built from 14 residues. Between the trimmed V and J ends, which lost 10 bases and 3 bases, there was a span of 17 bases. In germline, CDR1 is LNHDA, CDR2 SQIVND (reference sequence). This CDR3 reads CATNPGLQTDTQYF. The CDR3 DNA reads as TGTGCCACAAACCCCGGGCTCCAGACAGATACGCAGTATTTT.

This rearrangement joins TRBV29-1 to TRBJ1-5; 10 bases align to TRBD1. Losses at the gene ends were 8 bases for V and 8 bases for J; bases not matched to a gene: 6. The germline CDR1 and CDR2 sequences are SQVTM and ANQGSEA. This CDR3 is built from 12 residues. This chain's CDR3 is CSLGQGLEPQHF. As DNA, the CDR3 is TGCAGCTTGGGACAGGGGTTGGAGCCCCAGCATTTT.